These 3 T cell receptor beta chains were all obtained from the same sample, sequenced in a study of CD8+ T cells in alopecia areata. The authors extracted RNA and reverse transcribed it into cDNA as the sequencing template. Generated by immunoSEQ multiplex PCR, the TCRdb table keeps only in-frame clones and is missing some. The table lists approximately 180,000 clones, approximately 55% of them singletons. Noted treatment: oral pan-JAK inhibitor, 5-10 mg twice daily. Sequences were derived from CD8+ T cells sorted from blood, sampled at week 24, from a patient treated with tofacitinib. The receptors were gathered from a human donor with alopecia areata.

V and J are TRBV9 and TRBJ2-5; 8 nucleotides agree with TRBD2. From germline, CDR1 is SGDLS and CDR2 YYNGEE. The CDR3 is 16 residues long. The V segment lost 1 base and the J segment 0 bases; nucleotides outside the gene matches: 5. The DNA for the CDR3 is TGTGCCAGCAGCGTATTGGGACTAGAGTACCAAGAGACCCAGTACTTC. This encodes CASSVLGLEYQETQYF.

The J gene is TRBJ1-6, the V gene TRBV4-3; D gene ambiguous. Per the germline V gene, CDR1 is LGHNA and CDR2 is YSLEER. With 1 base removed from V and 9 bases from J, the gap between germline ends came to 13 bases. The CDR3 has 15 residues. The DNA of the CDR3 is TGCGCCAGCAGCCAAGGGAACCGCGATAGTTCACCCCTCCACTTT. As protein: CASSQGNRDSSPLHF.

The rearrangement joins TRBV18 to TRBJ2-3; the match to TRBD1 covers 8 bases. The CDR3 is 14 residues long. Germline-derived CDR1 and CDR2 are KGHSH and LQKENI. V lost 3 bases and J lost 4; bases outside the gene matches: 3. The CDR3 here is CASSPGTGADTQYF. In DNA, the CDR3 is TGTGCCAGCTCACCCGGGACAGGAGCAGATACGCAGTATTTT.